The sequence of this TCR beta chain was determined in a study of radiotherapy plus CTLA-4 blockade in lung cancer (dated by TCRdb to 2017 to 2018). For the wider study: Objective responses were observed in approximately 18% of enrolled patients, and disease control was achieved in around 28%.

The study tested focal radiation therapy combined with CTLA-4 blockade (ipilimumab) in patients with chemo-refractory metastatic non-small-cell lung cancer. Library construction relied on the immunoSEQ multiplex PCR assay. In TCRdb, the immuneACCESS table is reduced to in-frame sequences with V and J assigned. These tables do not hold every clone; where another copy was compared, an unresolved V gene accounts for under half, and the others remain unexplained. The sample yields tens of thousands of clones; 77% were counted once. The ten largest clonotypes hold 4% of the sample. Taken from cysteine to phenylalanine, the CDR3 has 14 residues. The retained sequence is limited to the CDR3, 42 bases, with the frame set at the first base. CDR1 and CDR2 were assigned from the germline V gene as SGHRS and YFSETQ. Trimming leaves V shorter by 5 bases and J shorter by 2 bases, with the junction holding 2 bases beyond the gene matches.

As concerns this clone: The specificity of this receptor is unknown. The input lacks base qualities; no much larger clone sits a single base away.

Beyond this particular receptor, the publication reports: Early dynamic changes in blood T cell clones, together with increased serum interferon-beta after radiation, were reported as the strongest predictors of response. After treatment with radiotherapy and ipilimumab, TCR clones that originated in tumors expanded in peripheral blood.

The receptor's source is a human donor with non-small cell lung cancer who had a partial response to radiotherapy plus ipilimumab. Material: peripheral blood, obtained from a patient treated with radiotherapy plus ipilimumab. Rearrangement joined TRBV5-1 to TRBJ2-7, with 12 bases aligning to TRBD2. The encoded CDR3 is CASRLAGGPYEQYF. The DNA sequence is TGCGCCAGCAGACTAGCGGGGGGACCCTACGAGCAGTACTTC.